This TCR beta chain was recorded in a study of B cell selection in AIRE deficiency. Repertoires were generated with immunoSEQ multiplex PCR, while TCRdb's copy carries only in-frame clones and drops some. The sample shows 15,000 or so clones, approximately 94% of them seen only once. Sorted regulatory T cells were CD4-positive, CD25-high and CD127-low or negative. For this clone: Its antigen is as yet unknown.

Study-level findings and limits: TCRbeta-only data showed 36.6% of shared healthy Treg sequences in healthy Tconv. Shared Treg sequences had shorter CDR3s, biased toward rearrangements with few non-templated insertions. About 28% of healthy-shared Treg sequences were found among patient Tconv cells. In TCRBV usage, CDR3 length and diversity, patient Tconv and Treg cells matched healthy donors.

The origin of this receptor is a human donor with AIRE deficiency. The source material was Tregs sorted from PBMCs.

The DNA for the CDR3 is TGTGCCAGCAGCCAAGTTGGACAGGGTGGCTACACCTTC. The encoded protein is CASSQVGQGGYTF. V gene TRBV4-2 combines with J gene TRBJ1-2; 8 nucleotides match TRBD1. V shed 1 base and J 7 bases; nucleotides not matched to a gene: 2. Per the germline V gene, CDR1 is LGHNA and CDR2 is YNFKEQ. CDR3 size: 13 residues.